The next 25 T cell receptor beta chains were all read from a single sample in a study of CD8 T cells in ankylosing spondylitis. TCRdb re-called the 5' RACE reads through MiXCR, storing one row per CDR3 protein. The sample lists about 140,000 distinct CDR3 sequences; 30% to 35% were seen once. The sequenced sample consisted of synovial fluid, either unsorted or a sorted T cell fraction (not recorded which). Source of these receptors: a male donor with ankylosing spondylitis.

This chain joins TRBV3-1 and TRBJ1-1; a possible D gene is TRBD1 (6 bases). V was clipped by 3 bases and J by 6 bases, with 17 bases between them. In germline, CDR1 is LGHDT, CDR2 YNNKEL (reference sequence). The CDR3 consists of 15 residues. The CDR3 loop is CASSQRRREGAEAFF. CDR3 coding DNA: TGTGCCAGCAGCCAGAGACGAAGGGAGGGGGCTGAAGCTTTCTTT.

The rearrangement joins TRBV28 to TRBJ2-7; 8 bases are a match to TRBD2. Germline CDR1 reads MDHEN; CDR2 reads SYDVKM. This CDR3 region has 14 residues. J was trimmed by 3 bases and V by 2 bases; bases with no gene match: 3. CDR3 in amino acids: CASSLAGGRYEQYF. As DNA, the CDR3 is TGTGCCAGCAGTTTAGCGGGGGGACGCTACGAGCAGTACTTC.

This clonotype showed up just a few times. V gene TRBV28 combines with J gene TRBJ2-1, with D perhaps matching TRBD1 or TRBD2 (5 bases each). The CDR3 is 16 residues long. Germline loops: CDR1 MDHEN, CDR2 SYDVKM. Trimming took off 7 bases at V and 4 bases at J, with 20 bases between the two ends. The CDR3 DNA is TGTGCCAGCAACCCCTCAGGGAGCAGAAATTACAATGAGCAGTTCTTC. The encoded protein is CASNPSGSRNYNEQFF. The variable domain in full, with the rest retrieved from reference TRBV28 and TRBJ2-1, is DVKVTQSSRYLVKRTGEKVFLECVQDMDHENMFWYRQDPGLGLRLIYFSYDVKMKEKGDIPEGYSVSREKKERFSLILESASTNQTSMYLCASNPSGSRNYNEQFFGPGTRLTVL.

The chain has TRBV7-2 and TRBJ2-2; TRBD2 is a possible D gene (6 bases). CDR1 is SGHTA, CDR2 FQGNSA, per germline. Trimming took off 5 bases at V and 0 bases at J, with 13 bases between the two ends. This CDR3 has 16 amino acids. CDR3 bases: TGTGCCAGCAGCCACGGACTACCGACGAACACCGGGGAGCTGTTTTTT. Residues: CASSHGLPTNTGELFF.

This clonotype was seen a few times. The chain couples TRBV6-2 or TRBV6-3 to TRBJ2-7; D is possibly TRBD1 (5 bases). The CDR3 extends over 13 amino acids. V lost 4 bases and J 0 bases, leaving 7 bases between the germline ends. CDR1 MNHEY and CDR2 SVGEGT come from the germline V gene. The CDR3 protein is CASSWTYSYEQYF. The CDR3 DNA is TGTGCCAGCAGTTGGACATACTCCTACGAGCAGTACTTC.

This clonotype was counted only a few times. The V call is TRBV13, the J call TRBJ1-3; D is unclear. V shed 6 bases and J shed 0 bases, with 21 bases lying between them. The germline V gene encodes CDR1 PRHDT and CDR2 FYEKMQ (reference sequence). The length of the CDR3 is 18 residues. The CDR3 protein is CASRLTGDPGSSGNTIYF. The CDR3 region has the DNA TGTGCCAGCAGACTAACCGGGGATCCGGGGTCCTCTGGAAACACCATATATTTT.

The V call is TRBV9, the J call TRBJ1-4; D is ambiguous. Germline-derived CDR1 and CDR2 are SGDLS and YYNGEE. V lost 0 bases to trimming and J lost 3 bases, with 24 bases between them. This CDR3 is built from 20 residues. The CDR3 region has the DNA TGTGCCAGCAGCGTAGGCCCCGCTTTTTTAGCATGGGAGGCTAATGAAAAACTGTTTTTT. Protein sequence: CASSVGPAFLAWEANEKLFF.

This clonotype was counted at least ten times. This chain links TRBV28 with TRBJ2-1, with 7 positions matching TRBD2. Germline lookup yields CDR1 MDHEN and CDR2 SYDVKM. The CDR3 has 13 residues. With 6 bases clipped from V and 10 bases from J, the junction kept 9 bases outside the gene matches. The CDR3 DNA sequence: TGTGCCAGCAGGGGAGGGGCTCTTGGGGAGCAGTTCTTC. It is translated as CASRGGALGEQFF.

This clonotype was seen only a few times. The chain carries TRBV20-1 and TRBJ2-6; D possibly corresponds to TRBD1 (6 bases). V was clipped by 6 bases and J by 0 bases, with 12 bases between them. This CDR3 is built from 15 residues. Per the germline V gene, CDR1 is DFQATT and CDR2 is SNEGSKA (reference sequence). CDR3 bases: TGCAGTGCCTGGACAGCAAGCTCTGGGGCCAACGTCCTGACTTTC. Translating gives CSAWTASSGANVLTF.

The chain uses TRBV11-2 and TRBJ2-3; D may be TRBD2 (9 bases). Germline lookup yields CDR1 SGHAT and CDR2 FQNNGV. Trimming stripped 7 bases from V and 1 base from J, with 18 bases between. The CDR3 runs 16 residues. CDR3 nucleotides: TGTGCCAGCAACCCAGGGGGCGGGAGGGGCACAGATACGCAGTATTTT. This codes for CASNPGGGRGTDTQYF.

V usage is TRBV20-1 and J usage is TRBJ1-1; tentative D call: TRBD1 (6 bases). The CDR3 has 14 amino acids. Per the germline V gene, CDR1 is DFQATT and CDR2 is SNEGSKA (reference sequence). The CDR3 DNA reads as TGCAGCCCGTGGGATCCGGGGGCGGGCACTGAAGCTTTCTTT. As protein: CSPWDPGAGTEAFF.

Remarks on this clonotype: This CDR3 fails to terminate in the conserved phenylalanine or tryptophan, so it likely reflects a read error. This chain connects TRBV5-1 to TRBJ2-3, with TRBD2 matching 7 bases. The germline V gene has CDR1 SGHRS and CDR2 YFSETQ. J lost 2 bases, V lost 2 bases, and 20 bases had no gene match. CDR3 length: 20 residues. In DNA form, the CDR3 reads TGCGCCAGCAGCTTAACCTCCACAGTTTGGTCTCAGCGGGACACAGATACGCAGTATATT. Amino acid sequence: CASSLTSTVWSQRDTDTQYI.

The chain joins TRBV11-2 to TRBJ2-2; 11 bases are shared with TRBD2. Germline trimming cut 3 bases from V and 4 bases from J; bases unmatched to any gene: 7. Germline CDR1 is SGHAT and CDR2 is FQNNGV. The CDR3 contains 17 residues. The CDR3 DNA reads TGTGCCAGCAGCTTCCCTACTAGCGGGAGAAGCACCGGGGAGCTGTTTTTT. Protein sequence: CASSFPTSGRSTGELFF.

This clonotype occurred a few times. This chain joins TRBV4-2 and TRBJ2-3; possible D gene TRBD2, 5 bases. The V and J ends lost 1 base and 5 bases respectively, with 13 bases between them. The CDR3 extends over 15 amino acids. Germline CDR1 reads LGHNA; CDR2 reads YNFKEQ. In DNA form, the CDR3 reads TGTGCCAGCAGCCAAGGAAGCCTCGGGGTAGATACGCAGTATTTT. This translates into CASSQGSLGVDTQYF.

This rearrangement joins TRBV10-1 to TRBJ1-5; tentatively, D is TRBD1 (6 bases). Trimming pared 11 bases from V and 2 bases from J, leaving 19 bases between. The CDR3 loop spans 15 amino acids. The V gene's germline CDR1 is WNHNN and CDR2 SYGVQD (reference sequence). CDR3 protein: CAHRGGGRGNQPQHF. CDR3 nucleotide sequence: TGCGCCCACCGGGGGGGGGGGCGCGGCAATCAGCCCCAGCATTTT.

V usage is TRBV20-1 and J usage is TRBJ2-3; D is perhaps TRBD2 (6 bases). Trimming took 0 bases from V and 0 from J, leaving 13 bases between them. The CDR3 is made up of 16 amino acids. The germline CDR1 and CDR2 sequences are DFQATT and SNEGSKA (reference sequence). The CDR3 spells CSARDFRGISTDTQYF. CDR3 DNA: TGCAGTGCTAGAGATTTTCGCGGGATCAGCACAGATACGCAGTATTTT.

This clonotype was observed at least ten times. The V call is TRBV5-1, the J call TRBJ2-1; D unresolved. Trimming cost V 1 base and J 2 bases, with 16 bases left between them. Germline assignment: CDR1 SGHRS and CDR2 YFSETQ. The length of the CDR3 is 17 residues. The CDR3 nucleotides read TGCGCCAGCAGCTTGACTGGGAACGGATTGACCTACAATGAGCAGTTCTTC. As protein: CASSLTGNGLTYNEQFF.

This clonotype occurred many times. This sequence joins TRBV3-1 and TRBJ1-1; D unclear. This CDR3 is 16 amino acids long. The germline V and J ends were trimmed by 1 base and 1 base, with 13 bases remaining between them. Per germline, CDR1 LGHDT and CDR2 YNNKEL (reference sequence). CDR3 loop: CASSQGKGRRNTEAFF. Written as DNA, the CDR3 is TGTGCCAGCAGCCAAGGGAAAGGCCGGAGGAACACTGAAGCTTTCTTT.

This clonotype was detected ten times or more. The J gene is TRBJ2-1, the V gene TRBV20-1; D may be TRBD2 (6 bases). Per germline, CDR1 DFQATT and CDR2 SNEGSKA (reference sequence). The CDR3 spans 13 residues. CDR3 sequence (DNA): TGCAGCGGGTCGCGGGACTCCTACAATGAGCAGTTCTTC. Encoded protein: CSGSRDSYNEQFF.

The J gene is TRBJ1-5, the V gene TRBV3-1; 8 bases align to TRBD1. The V and J ends lost 1 base and 6 bases, in that order; junction bases with no gene match: 2. This CDR3 has 14 amino acids. The germline gives CDR1 LGHDT, CDR2 YNNKEL (reference sequence). CDR3: CASSQGTGPQPQHF. Written as DNA, the CDR3 is TGTGCCAGCAGCCAAGGGACAGGGCCTCAGCCCCAGCATTTT. The full variable domain, with the rest looked up from reference TRBV3-1 and TRBJ1-5, is DTAVSQTPKYLVTQMGNDKSIKCEQNLGHDTMYWYKQDSKKFLKIMFSYNNKELIINETVPNRFSPKSPDKAHLNLHINSLELGDSAVYFCASSQGTGPQPQHFGDGTRLSIL.

This clonotype was observed a few times. This sequence joins TRBV7-2 and TRBJ2-7; D not resolved. CDR3 length equals 13 residues. The V and J ends lost 1 base and 7 bases respectively, with 11 bases between them. Germline CDR1 and CDR2: SGHTA and FQGNSA. The CDR3 is CASSLESMREQYF. The CDR3 DNA sequence: TGTGCCAGCAGCTTAGAAAGCATGCGGGAGCAGTACTTC.

The chain combines TRBV20-1 with TRBJ1-1; 8 positions match TRBD1. The CDR3 runs to 11 residues. J was trimmed by 11 bases and V by 5 bases; bases with no gene match: 7. From germline, CDR1 is DFQATT and CDR2 SNEGSKA (reference sequence). The CDR3, as DNA: TGCAGTGCTCCCAGGGGGCAACGGGCTTTCTTT. It codes for CSAPRGQRAFF.

V is TRBV11-2 and J is TRBJ1-1; D is ambiguous. V lost 5 bases and J 4 bases, leaving 11 bases between the germline ends. This CDR3 contains 13 residues. The germline V gene has CDR1 SGHAT and CDR2 FQNNGV. CDR3 in DNA: TGTGCCAGCAGCCCCAACCTTGGCACTGAAGCTTTCTTT. Protein sequence: CASSPNLGTEAFF.

The rearrangement uses TRBV2 and TRBJ2-3; a weak D match, TRBD1 (5 bases). With 1 base removed from V and 2 bases from J, the gap between germline ends came to 13 bases. This CDR3 has 16 residues. Germline V gene sequence: CDR1 SNHLY, CDR2 FYNNEI. The chain's CDR3 is CASSEGGLMNTDTQYF. CDR3 DNA: TGTGCCAGCAGTGAAGGGGGCTTAATGAACACAGATACGCAGTATTTT. Combining the CDR3 with reference TRBV2 and TRBJ2-3 gives the whole variable domain EPEVTQTPSHQVTQMGQEVILRCVPISNHLYFYWYRQILGQKVEFLVSFYNNEISEKSEIFDDQFSVERPDGSNFTLKIRSTKLEDSAMYFCASSEGGLMNTDTQYFGPGTRLTVL.

This clonotype showed up many times. The chain joins TRBV5-1 to TRBJ1-6; perhaps TRBD1 as D (6 bases). The length of the CDR3 is 14 residues. V lost 4 bases and J lost 7, with 12 bases in between. The germline V gene has CDR1 SGHRS and CDR2 YFSETQ. This chain's CDR3 is CASSDRGANSPLHF. Written as DNA, the CDR3 is TGCGCCAGCAGCGACCGGGGGGCGAATTCACCCCTCCACTTT.